Below, 32 T cell receptor beta chains from the same sample are listed, as sequenced in a study of blood T cell repertoires in COVID-19. The data were produced by immunoSEQ multiplex PCR, yet TCRdb's version contains in-frame clones alone and is incomplete. The sample yields 9,000 to 15,000 clones, roughly 85% seen once. Sample: peripheral blood. All receptors derive from a human donor in a cohort sampled during active COVID-19.

The chain is built from TRBV7-8 and TRBJ2-7; perhaps TRBD2 as D (5 bases). Germline V CDR1 and CDR2: SGHVS, FQNEAQ. CDR3 length: 13 residues. Trimming stripped 1 base from V and 7 bases from J, with 11 bases between. The CDR3 is CASSLDRTREQYF. The CDR3 coding sequence is TGTGCCAGCAGCTTAGACCGAACTAGGGAGCAGTACTTC.

The chain couples TRBV4-1 to TRBJ1-2, with D possibly being TRBD1 (6 bases). Per the germline V gene, CDR1 is MGHRA and CDR2 is YSYEKL. The CDR3 consists of 13 residues. V was trimmed by 3 bases and J by 7 bases, leaving 12 bases between them. For the CDR3, the DNA is TGCGCCAGCAGCCAGCAACCAGGGGCTGGCTACACCTTC. This codes for CASSQQPGAGYTF.

The J gene is TRBJ1-5, the V gene TRBV27, with D maybe TRBD1 (5 bases). The CDR3 has 12 amino acids. Germline V CDR1 and CDR2: MNHEY, SMNVEV (reference sequence). V lost 11 bases, J lost 7 bases, and 15 bases lay in between. CDR3 in DNA: TGTGCCGAAGGGGTAAATTACCAGCCCCAGCATTTT. It specifies CAEGVNYQPQHF.

This sequence joins TRBV5-4 and TRBJ2-1; 8 bases map to TRBD2. The CDR3 runs 16 residues. The germline V gene has CDR1 SGHNT and CDR2 YYREEE (reference sequence). Unmatched junction bases numbered 11, after V lost 3 bases and J lost 6 bases. This CDR3 is CASSSRGGGGGNEQFF. CDR3 sequence (DNA): TGTGCCAGCAGCTCCCGGGGGGGAGGGGGAGGCAATGAGCAGTTCTTC.

The V gene is TRBV3-1 (or the pseudogene TRBV3-2), the J gene TRBJ2-5; D gene unclear. The length of the CDR3 is 16 residues. With 0 bases removed from V and 4 bases from J, the gap between germline ends came to 15 bases. From germline, CDR1 is LGHDT and CDR2 YNNKEL (reference sequence). This CDR3 is CASSQDLGSLGETQYF. CDR3 sequence (DNA): TGTGCCAGCAGCCAAGATCTGGGCAGCTTAGGAGAGACCCAGTACTTC.

The rearrangement uses TRBV29-1 and TRBJ1-3; a possible D gene is TRBD1 (5 bases). Germline-derived CDR1 and CDR2 are SQVTM and ANQGSEA. The CDR3 runs 15 residues. The V gene lost 6 bases and the J gene lost 0 bases, with 15 bases spanning the gap. DNA for the CDR3: TGCAGCGTCGCGAGACAGTCGGACTCTGGAAACACCATATATTTT. Protein: CSVARQSDSGNTIYF.

The V gene is TRBV4-2, the J gene TRBJ2-5; the D gene is possibly TRBD2 (5 bases). Germline lookup yields CDR1 LGHNA and CDR2 YNFKEQ. With 0 bases removed from V and 4 bases from J, the gap between germline ends came to 18 bases. This CDR3 is 17 amino acids long. The CDR3 bases are TGTGCCAGCAGCCAAGATGCCGGGATCCCGGTCGGAGAGACCCAGTACTTC. Translated, it gives CASSQDAGIPVGETQYF.

V is TRBV4-1 and J is TRBJ2-5; TRBD2 agrees at 9 bases. V lost 6 bases, J lost 5 bases, and 22 bases stayed unmatched. The germline V gene has CDR1 MGHRA and CDR2 YSYEKL. The length of the CDR3 is 19 residues. The chain's CDR3 is CASSRQPSLGTSSGETQYF. In DNA form, the CDR3 reads TGCGCCAGCAGTCGACAACCATCTCTGGGGACTAGCTCGGGGGAGACCCAGTACTTC.

J is TRBJ2-4 and V is TRBV10-1, with 8 bases aligning to TRBD2. V lost 4 bases, J lost 1 base, and 6 bases stayed unmatched. The germline gives CDR1 WNHNN, CDR2 SYGVQD (reference sequence). There are 16 residues in the CDR3. The CDR3 region has the DNA TGCGCCAGCAGTGCGGAAGGCGGGAGGGCCAAAAACATTCAGTACTTC. Translating it yields CASSAEGGRAKNIQYF.

The chain has TRBV7-3 and TRBJ2-2; 10 positions match TRBD2. This CDR3 comprises 16 residues. Germline assignment: CDR1 SGHTA and CDR2 FQGTGA. With 3 bases clipped from V and 0 bases from J, the junction kept 1 base outside the gene matches. The CDR3 region has the DNA TGTGCCAGCAGCTTCACTAGCGGGGCGAACACCGGGGAGCTGTTTTTT. Its protein is CASSFTSGANTGELFF.

The chain joins TRBV5-1 to TRBJ2-7, with 9 positions matching TRBD1. Germline V CDR1 and CDR2: SGHRS, YFSETQ. The length of the CDR3 is 15 residues. Trimming removed 6 bases from V and 3 bases from J; junction bases left unmatched: 10. The CDR3 spells CASKPATGGVYEQYF. DNA for the CDR3: TGCGCCAGCAAGCCGGCGACAGGGGGGGTCTACGAGCAGTACTTC.

V gene TRBV7-8 combines with J gene TRBJ2-1; 9 positions agree with TRBD2. The trim removed 5 bases at V and 8 bases at J, leaving 10 bases unmatched. The length of the CDR3 is 15 residues. Germline V gene lookup returns CDR1 SGHVS and CDR2 FQNEAQ. The CDR3 DNA reads as TGTGCCAGCAGCCCAACGGGACTAGCTGGCCATGAGCAGTTCTTC. Translation gives CASSPTGLAGHEQFF.

The gene calls are TRBV5-4 and TRBJ2-3; 10 nucleotides align to TRBD2. V was pared by 1 base and J by 4 bases, with 3 bases of the junction left unmatched. The CDR3 consists of 15 residues. The germline V gene encodes CDR1 SGHNT and CDR2 YYREEE (reference sequence). The CDR3 DNA reads TGTGCCAGCAGCTTGAACAGCGGGGGGGCAGATACGCAGTATTTT. As protein: CASSLNSGGADTQYF.

The V and J genes are TRBV5-4 and TRBJ2-3; D is undetermined. This CDR3 has 13 amino acids. The germline CDR1 and CDR2 sequences are SGHNT and YYREEE (reference sequence). V was clipped by 3 bases and J by 0 bases, with 5 bases between them. The CDR3 region is CASSSGSTDTQYF. CDR3 sequence (DNA): TGTGCCAGCAGCTCGGGTAGCACAGATACGCAGTATTTT.

The chain's CDR3 is CASSPNAAGTGTDTQYF. CDR3 bases: TGCGCCAGCAGCCCTAATGCCGCCGGGACTGGCACAGATACGCAGTATTTT. The chain uses TRBV5-1 and TRBJ2-3; the D gene is possibly TRBD2 (6 bases). Trimming stripped 4 bases from V and 1 base from J, with 19 bases between. Germline V gene sequence: CDR1 SGHRS, CDR2 YFSETQ. The CDR3 sequence is 17 residues long.

The chain uses TRBV29-1 and TRBJ2-5; 7 bases are a match to TRBD1. The germline gives CDR1 SQVTM, CDR2 ANQGSEA. V was clipped by 3 bases and J by 3 bases; unmatched bases: 1. The CDR3 consists of 12 residues. CDR3 sequence: CSVDGQEETQYF. The DNA for the CDR3 is TGCAGCGTTGACGGACAGGAAGAGACCCAGTACTTC.

V and J are TRBV5-1 and TRBJ2-5, with a tentative D call TRBD2 (6 bases). The CDR3 is 15 residues long. V was trimmed by 0 bases and J by 5 bases, leaving 14 bases between them. The germline CDR1 and CDR2 sequences are SGHRS and YFSETQ. The CDR3 DNA follows: TGCGCCAGCAGCTTGGGACCGACTAGTGTGGAGACCCAGTACTTC. Amino acid sequence: CASSLGPTSVETQYF. The full variable domain, its missing parts supplied by reference TRBV5-1 and TRBJ2-5, is KAGVTQTPRYLIKTRGQQVTLSCSPISGHRSVSWYQQTPGQGLQFLFEYFSETQRNKGNFPGRFSGRQFSNSRSEMNVSTLELGDSALYLCASSLGPTSVETQYFGPGTRLLVL.

The table lists this clone with a few counts. This chain links TRBV4-1 with TRBJ1-5; TRBD1 matches at 9 bases. Per germline, CDR1 MGHRA and CDR2 YSYEKL. The CDR3 sequence is 16 residues long. V dropped 0 bases and J dropped 5; count of bases not matched to a gene: 5. The CDR3: CASSQEWTGEDQPQHF. CDR3 nucleotides: TGCGCCAGCAGCCAAGAATGGACAGGGGAGGATCAGCCCCAGCATTTT.

The CDR3 here is CASRDASGRAYEQYF. CDR3 nucleotides: TGTGCCAGCAGAGACGCTAGCGGGAGGGCCTACGAGCAGTACTTC. The genes are TRBV6-5 and TRBJ2-7; TRBD2 aligns across 12 bases. The V gene's germline CDR1 is MNHEY and CDR2 SVGAGI. The CDR3 has 15 residues. J was trimmed by 2 bases and V by 6 bases; bases with no gene match: 5.

This clone has only one observation. The J gene is TRBJ2-1, the V gene TRBV3-1 (or the pseudogene TRBV3-2), with TRBD2 identical over 9 bases. The germline V gene has CDR1 LGHDT and CDR2 YNNKEL (reference sequence). Unmatched junction bases numbered 18, after V lost 3 bases and J lost 6 bases. This CDR3 is 19 amino acids long. Written as DNA, the CDR3 is TGTGCCAGCAGCCACCGATCTTGGACTAGCGCTAGTCGGATCAATGAGCAGTTCTTC. Translating it yields CASSHRSWTSASRINEQFF.

The gene calls are TRBV28 and TRBJ1-5, with 10 bases lining up with TRBD1. The CDR3 consists of 17 residues. The V gene's germline CDR1 is MDHEN and CDR2 SYDVKM. J lost 2 bases, V lost 5 bases, and 9 bases had no gene match. The CDR3 is CASSTGQGPGGNQPQHF. The CDR3, as DNA: TGTGCCAGCAGTACGGGACAGGGGCCGGGGGGCAATCAGCCCCAGCATTTT.

V is TRBV5-1 and J is TRBJ2-1, with a tentative D call TRBD2 (6 bases). The germline V gene has CDR1 SGHRS and CDR2 YFSETQ. The V gene lost 0 bases and the J gene lost 8 bases, with 12 bases spanning the gap. This CDR3 is built from 14 residues. The CDR3 DNA is TGCGCCAGCAGCTTGGCGGGAGAGGGCTATGAGCAGTTCTTC. It specifies CASSLAGEGYEQFF.

The chain links TRBV7-9 to TRBJ1-4, with 7 bases identical to TRBD1. This CDR3 spans 15 amino acids. The junction had 8 bases not matched to a gene; V was cut back by 3 bases and J by 7 bases. Germline-derived CDR1 and CDR2 are SEHNR and FQNEAQ (reference sequence). CDR3 sequence reads: CASSFSDRAGEKLFF. The CDR3 DNA reads TGTGCCAGCAGCTTCAGCGACAGGGCGGGTGAAAAACTGTTTTTT.

This clone was observed once. This chain uses TRBV10-2 with TRBJ1-1; D possibly corresponds to TRBD1 (5 bases). Germline V CDR1 and CDR2: WSHSY, SAAADI. CDR3 length: 13 amino acids. V gave up 5 bases and J gave up 2 bases, with 9 bases separating them. The CDR3: CASSQQENTEAFF. The CDR3, as DNA: TGCGCCAGCAGTCAACAGGAAAACACTGAAGCTTTCTTT.

Sample share makes this clone medium-sized. The V call is TRBV5-4, the J call TRBJ2-2; 9 nucleotides match TRBD2. The length of the CDR3 is 17 residues. Germline trimming cut 3 bases from V and 0 bases from J; bases unmatched to any gene: 6. The germline V gene encodes CDR1 SGHNT and CDR2 YYREEE (reference sequence). In DNA form, the CDR3 reads TGTGCCAGCAGCTCTCCCATAGCGGGGGCGAACACCGGGGAGCTGTTTTTT. It specifies CASSSPIAGANTGELFF.

The chain is built from TRBV5-1 and TRBJ1-6; possibly TRBD1 for D (6 bases). Trimming took off 0 bases at V and 7 bases at J, with 11 bases between the two ends. CDR1 is SGHRS, CDR2 YFSETQ, per germline. The CDR3 is 15 amino acids. The CDR3 bases are TGCGCCAGCAGCTTGGGGACAGCCAGGAATTCACCCCTCCACTTT. This encodes CASSLGTARNSPLHF.

The V call is TRBV3-1 (or the pseudogene TRBV3-2), the J call TRBJ2-7; possible D gene TRBD2, 5 bases. The V gene's germline CDR1 is LGHDT and CDR2 YNNKEL (reference sequence). V was trimmed by 4 bases and J by 5 bases, leaving 15 bases between them. The CDR3 runs 14 residues. The chain's CDR3 is CASSPPRASHEQYF. The CDR3 DNA reads as TGTGCCAGCAGCCCCCCGCGGGCCAGCCACGAGCAGTACTTC.

The chain couples TRBV12-3 or TRBV12-4 to TRBJ2-7; TRBD1 agrees at 7 bases. This CDR3 contains 13 residues. The V segment lost 5 bases and the J segment 2 bases; nucleotides outside the gene matches: 3. As DNA, the CDR3 is TGTGCCAGCAGTCGACAGGGAGCCTACGAGCAGTACTTC. Translating it yields CASSRQGAYEQYF.

The V and J genes are TRBV5-6 and TRBJ1-3; tentative D call: TRBD1 (6 bases). The germline CDR1 and CDR2 sequences are SGHDT and YYEEEE. This CDR3 is 14 amino acids long. V gave up 1 base and J gave up 8 bases, with 13 bases separating them. The CDR3 sequence is CASSLTGQYDTIYF. CDR3 bases: TGTGCCAGCAGCTTGACCGGACAGTATGACACCATATATTTT.

This chain connects TRBV7-3 to TRBJ2-5; D gene unclear. Trimming stripped 3 bases from V and 0 bases from J, with 5 bases between. CDR3 length equals 13 residues. CDR1 is SGHTA, CDR2 FQGTGA, per germline. Here the CDR3 reads CASSFGYQETQYF. In nucleotides, the CDR3 is TGTGCCAGCAGCTTCGGGTACCAAGAGACCCAGTACTTC.

The V gene is TRBV12-5, the J gene TRBJ2-1; D is unclear. Trimming removed 1 base at V and 2 bases at J, with 9 bases between. Per the germline V gene, CDR1 is LGHNT and CDR2 is FRNRAP. The CDR3 is 15 amino acids. The CDR3 DNA reads as TGTGCTAGTGGTTTGGGGTCTAGTACCTACAATGAGCAGTTCTTC. Protein sequence: CASGLGSSTYNEQFF.

The chain links TRBV5-4 to TRBJ1-1; D possibly corresponds to TRBD1 (6 bases). Trimming cost V 0 bases and J 10 bases, with 16 bases left between them. Germline V CDR1 and CDR2: SGHNT, YYREEE (reference sequence). CDR3 length: 14 residues. In nucleotides, the CDR3 is TGTGCCAGCAGCTTGGCCGAGGGGGGGGGTTTAGCTTTCTTT. It encodes CASSLAEGGGLAFF.